The clone carrying this TCR beta chain was observed a single time. This sample stems from a study of blood T cell repertoires in COVID-19. Generated by immunoSEQ multiplex PCR, the TCRdb table keeps only in-frame clones and is missing some. In the table there are 260,000 or so clones, 85% of which are singletons. The J segment lost 8 bases and the V segment lost 9 bases, leaving 6 bases of the junction unmatched. Germline CDR1 is MDHEN and CDR2 is SYDVKM. This CDR3 has 11 residues. Self-reported history from a screening survey and questionnaire set each donor's cohort. V is TRBV28 and J is TRBJ1-2, with 7 bases matching TRBD1. The receptor was derived from a woman aged 50 to 60 who had recovered from COVID-19. Sequences were obtained from PBMCs or T cells enriched from blood (not recorded which). The CDR3 DNA follows: TGTGCCAGTAACCACAGGGGCGGCTACACCTTC. Translation gives CASNHRGGYTF.